One and the same sample provided the 5 T cell receptor beta chains below, sequenced in a study of blood T cell repertoires in COVID-19. Data came from immunoSEQ multiplex PCR; TCRdb stores just in-frame clones and leaves some out. The table records fewer than 250,000 clones, around nine tenths of them present only once. Sequencing was performed on peripheral blood. Source of these receptors: a man aged 55-75 years with COVID-19, enrolled during active disease.

The chain combines TRBV5-4 with TRBJ2-1, with 12 bases aligning to TRBD2. The CDR3 spans 15 residues. Germline V gene data show CDR1 as SGHNT and CDR2 as YYREEE (reference sequence). V gave up 0 bases and J gave up 8 bases; unmatched junction bases: 3. The CDR3 coding sequence is TGTGCCAGCAGCTTGGCTAGCGGGAGGGGGGATGAGCAGTTCTTC. It specifies CASSLASGRGDEQFF.

This sequence joins TRBV7-3 and TRBJ1-6; a weak D match, TRBD1 (6 bases). This CDR3 spans 14 amino acids. In germline, CDR1 is SGHTA, CDR2 FQGTGA. The germline V and J ends were trimmed by 1 base and 9 bases, with 10 bases remaining between them. The CDR3 protein is CASSLNGGASPLHF. The CDR3 bases are TGTGCCAGCAGCTTAAATGGGGGGGCTTCACCCCTCCACTTT. Full variable domain (outside the CDR3, taken from reference TRBV7-3 and TRBJ1-6): GAGVSQTPSNKVTEKGKYVELRCDPISGHTALYWYRQSLGQGPEFLIYFQGTGAADDSGLPNDRFFAVRPEGSVSTLKIQRTERGDSAVYLCASSLNGGASPLHFGNGTRLTVT.

The gene calls are TRBV7-8 and TRBJ2-7; 8 nucleotides agree with TRBD1. Germline values: CDR1 SGHVS, CDR2 FQNEAQ. V shed 5 bases, J shed 6 bases, and the junction held 9 bases outside the gene matches. This CDR3 has 14 residues. The CDR3 here is CASSLAATGVEQYF. CDR3 nucleotides: TGTGCCAGCAGCCTGGCCGCGACAGGGGTCGAGCAGTACTTC.

This chain joins TRBV10-3 and TRBJ2-3, with TRBD2 identical over 10 bases. The trim removed 0 bases at V and 6 bases at J, leaving 3 bases unmatched. CDR1 and CDR2 (germline): ENHRY, SYGVKD. The CDR3 sequence is 15 residues long. The CDR3 DNA is TGTGCCATCAGTGAGTCTAGCGGGGGGAAGGATACGCAGTATTTT. This codes for CAISESSGGKDTQYF.

The V and J genes are TRBV18 and TRBJ2-7, with 11 nucleotides matching TRBD1. The CDR3 consists of 15 residues. The germline V gene encodes CDR1 KGHSH and CDR2 LQKENI. Germline trimming cut 5 bases from V and 5 bases from J; bases unmatched to any gene: 8. The CDR3 nucleotides read TGTGCCAGCTCAGCTGGACAGGGGGCCGGCAACGAGCAGTACTTC. This sequence encodes CASSAGQGAGNEQYF. The full variable domain, completed using reference TRBV18 and TRBJ2-7, is NAGVMQNPRHLVRRRGQEARLRCSPMKGHSHVYWYRQLPEEGLKFMVYLQKENIIDESGMPKERFSAEFPKEGPSILRIQQVVRGDSAAYFCASSAGQGAGNEQYFGPGTRLTVT.